This T cell receptor beta chain was captured in a study of shared clonotypes between healthy human individuals. Study-level results: Among the subsets, naive ones generally showed larger estimated richness than memory ones. Clonotypes not shared had lower generation probabilities than those common to all four donors.

For this clone: No antigen is known for it.

Here immunoSEQ multiplex PCR was the method, and the copy in TCRdb shows in-frame clones only, minus some. The sample shows 550,000 to 850,000 clones, about 74% of them seen only once. This clonotype was obtained from a woman in her 30s in good health. Sequencing was done on a sample of memory CD4+ T cells sorted from blood. The subset denotes: CD45RA-negative fraction.

Written as DNA, the CDR3 is TGTGCCAGCAGCAAAAACACCCACTACGGGGGCAATCAGCCCCAGCATTTT. The encoded protein is CASSKNTHYGGNQPQHF. The rearrangement uses TRBV5-6 and TRBJ1-5; D unclear. Per germline, CDR1 SGHDT and CDR2 YYEEEE. The CDR3 spans 17 residues. Trimming cost V 4 bases and J 2 bases, with 19 bases left between them.